Sequencing of this TCR beta chain was carried out in a study of CD8 T cells in ankylosing spondylitis. Findings and caveats of the study: What appeared characteristic of ankylosing spondylitis blood was a TCR beta motif of about eight highly homologous variants. The authors found the disease-linked clones to be CD8+ and relatively rare in peripheral blood. Reportedly, matched ankylosing spondylitis synovial fluid was significantly enriched for disease-linked clones.

Using quantitative 5'-RACE with molecular barcodes, the authors made TCR beta libraries. TCRdb analysed the 5' RACE reads with MiXCR anew, one entry per CDR3 protein. The table has approximately 290,000 distinct CDR3 sequences, less than 25% seen once; the top ten hold 3.5%. This clonotype was counted a few times. Its target is not known. This TCR was recovered from a female donor with ankylosing spondylitis or in good health (not recorded which). Material: blood, either unsorted or a sorted T cell fraction (not recorded which).

DNA for the CDR3: TGTGCCAGCACCGGGACACGCGACACCGGGGAGCTGTTTTTT. Protein sequence: CASTGTRDTGELFF. The J gene is TRBJ2-2, the V gene TRBV6-1; tentatively, D is TRBD1 (6 bases). Trimming shortened V by 7 bases and J by 3 bases, and 12 bases separated the two germline ends. Germline loops: CDR1 MNHNS, CDR2 SASEGT. The CDR3 runs 14 residues.